This TCR beta chain is drawn from a study of cytomegalovirus exposure and HLA in healthy donors. The PCR was carried out with 60 Vbeta primers and 13 Jbeta primers. Libraries were prepared by immunoSEQ multiplex PCR; TCRdb keeps only in-frame clonotypes and omits some of them. In the table there are 120,000 or so clones, roughly 80% of which are singletons. CDR1 and CDR2 (germline): MDHEN, SYDVKM. V dropped 2 bases and J dropped 6; count of bases not matched to a gene: 4. This CDR3 has 14 amino acids. Sequences were obtained from PBMCs. The TCR sequence derives from a female donor in good health and CMV-seronegative. The V gene is TRBV28, the J gene TRBJ1-2; 9 nucleotides line up with TRBD1. CDR3: CASSLGDRVHGYTF. The CDR3 nucleotides are TGTGCCAGCAGTTTAGGGGACAGGGTACATGGCTACACCTTC.